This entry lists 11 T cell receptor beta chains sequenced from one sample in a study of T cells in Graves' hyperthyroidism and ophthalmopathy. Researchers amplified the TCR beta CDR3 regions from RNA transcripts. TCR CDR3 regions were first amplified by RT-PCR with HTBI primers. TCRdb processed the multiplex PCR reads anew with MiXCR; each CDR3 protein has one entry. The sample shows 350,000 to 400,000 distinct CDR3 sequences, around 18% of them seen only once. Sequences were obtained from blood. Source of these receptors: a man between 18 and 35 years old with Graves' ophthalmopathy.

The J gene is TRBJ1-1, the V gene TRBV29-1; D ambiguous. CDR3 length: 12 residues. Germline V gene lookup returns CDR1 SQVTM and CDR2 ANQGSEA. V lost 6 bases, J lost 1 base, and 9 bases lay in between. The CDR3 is CSVCVSNTEAFF. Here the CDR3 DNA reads TGCAGCGTATGCGTTTCGAACACTGAAGCTTTCTTT.

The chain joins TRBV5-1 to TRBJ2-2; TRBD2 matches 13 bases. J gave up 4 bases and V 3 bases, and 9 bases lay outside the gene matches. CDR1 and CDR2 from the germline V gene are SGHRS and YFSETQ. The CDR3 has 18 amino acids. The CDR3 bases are TGCGCCAGCAGCTCGCGAACTAGCGGGGGGGCCGGCACCGGGGAGCTGTTTTTT. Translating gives CASSSRTSGGAGTGELFF.

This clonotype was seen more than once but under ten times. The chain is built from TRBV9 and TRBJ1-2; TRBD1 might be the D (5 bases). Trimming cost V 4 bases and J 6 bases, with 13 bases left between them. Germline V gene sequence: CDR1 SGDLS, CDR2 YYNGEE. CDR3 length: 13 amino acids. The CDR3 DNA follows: TGTGCCAGCAGCTCCCGGGACGGACATGGCTACACCTTC. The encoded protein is CASSSRDGHGYTF.

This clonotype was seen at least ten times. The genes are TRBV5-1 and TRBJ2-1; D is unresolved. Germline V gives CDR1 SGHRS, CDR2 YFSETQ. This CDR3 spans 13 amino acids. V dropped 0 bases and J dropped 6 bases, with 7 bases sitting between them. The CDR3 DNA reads TGCGCCAGCAGCTTGGGTCAGGTCAATGAGCAGTTCTTC. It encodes CASSLGQVNEQFF.

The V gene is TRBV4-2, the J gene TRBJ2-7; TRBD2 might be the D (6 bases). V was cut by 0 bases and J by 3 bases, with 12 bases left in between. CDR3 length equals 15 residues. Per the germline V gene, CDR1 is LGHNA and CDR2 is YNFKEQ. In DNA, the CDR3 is TGTGCCAGCAGCCAAGATGGAGGGACCCGCTACGAGCAGTACTTC. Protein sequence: CASSQDGGTRYEQYF.

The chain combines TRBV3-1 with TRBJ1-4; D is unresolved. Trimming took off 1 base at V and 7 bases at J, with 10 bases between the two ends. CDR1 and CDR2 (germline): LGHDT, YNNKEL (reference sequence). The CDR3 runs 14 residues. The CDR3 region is CASSQAGTIEKLFF. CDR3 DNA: TGTGCCAGCAGCCAAGCCGGTACAATTGAAAAACTGTTTTTT.

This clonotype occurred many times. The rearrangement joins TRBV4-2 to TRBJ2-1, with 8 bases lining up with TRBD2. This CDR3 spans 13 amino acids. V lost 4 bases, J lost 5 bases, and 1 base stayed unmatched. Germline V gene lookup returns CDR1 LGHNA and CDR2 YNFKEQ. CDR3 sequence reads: CASSPGGDNEQFF. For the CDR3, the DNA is TGTGCCAGCAGCCCCGGGGGGGACAATGAGCAGTTCTTC.

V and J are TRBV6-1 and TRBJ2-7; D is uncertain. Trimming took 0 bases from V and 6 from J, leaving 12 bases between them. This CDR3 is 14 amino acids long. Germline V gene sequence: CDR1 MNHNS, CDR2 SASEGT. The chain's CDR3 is CASSEAWGVGEQYF. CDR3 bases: TGTGCCAGCAGTGAAGCGTGGGGTGTGGGCGAGCAGTACTTC.

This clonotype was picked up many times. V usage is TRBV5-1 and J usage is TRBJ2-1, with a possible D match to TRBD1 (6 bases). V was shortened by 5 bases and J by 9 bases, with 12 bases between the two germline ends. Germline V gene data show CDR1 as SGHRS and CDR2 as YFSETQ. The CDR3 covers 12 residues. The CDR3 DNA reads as TGCGCCAGCAGGTCTGGGGGCAGTGAGCAGTTCTTC. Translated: CASRSGGSEQFF.

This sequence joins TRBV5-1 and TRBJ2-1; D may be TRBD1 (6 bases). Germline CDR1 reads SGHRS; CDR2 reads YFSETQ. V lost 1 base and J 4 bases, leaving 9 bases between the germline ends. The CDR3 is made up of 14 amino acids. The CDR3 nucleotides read TGCGCCAGCAGCTTGCGTGGACAGTACAATGAGCAGTTCTTC. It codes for CASSLRGQYNEQFF. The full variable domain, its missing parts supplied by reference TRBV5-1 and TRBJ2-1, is KAGVTQTPRYLIKTRGQQVTLSCSPISGHRSVSWYQQTPGQGLQFLFEYFSETQRNKGNFPGRFSGRQFSNSRSEMNVSTLELGDSALYLCASSLRGQYNEQFFGPGTRLTVL.

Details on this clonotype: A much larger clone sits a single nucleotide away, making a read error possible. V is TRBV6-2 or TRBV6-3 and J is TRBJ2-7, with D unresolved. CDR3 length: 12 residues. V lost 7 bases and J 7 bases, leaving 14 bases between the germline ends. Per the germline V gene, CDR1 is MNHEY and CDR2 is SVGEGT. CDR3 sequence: CASTSLLNEQYF. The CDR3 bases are TGTGCCAGCACTTCCCTTCTCAATGAGCAGTACTTC.